Listed below are T cell receptor beta chains from one sample, sequenced in a study of radiation and T cells in renal cell carcinoma. Clones were sequenced by immunoSEQ multiplex PCR, and TCRdb holds only the in-frame ones, with some missing. The sample holds roughly 140,000 clones, 87% seen once. The input for sequencing was blood, taken from a patient whose treatment included radiotherapy and nephrectomy. The receptors were gathered from a woman between 45 and 60 years old with renal cell carcinoma. CDR3s include the opening cysteine and the closing phenylalanine or tryptophan. The D gene is left open where the match is weak.

>NA|TRBV12-5|TRBJ2-3
CASGLGTGATDTQYF
>NA|TRBV5-5|TRBJ2-2
CASIAVPNTGELFF
>NA|TRBV5-4|TRBJ2-3
CASSVPSGTDTQYF
>NA|TRBV5-4|TRBJ1-1
CASSFTATQTEAFF
>NA|TRBV19|TRBJ2-5
CASSSFPREMGETQYF
>NA|TRBV11-2|TRBJ2-7
CASSWLGSSYEQYF
>TRBD1|TRBV9|TRBJ1-1
CASSVRGQMNAEAFF
>TRBD2|TRBV5-1|TRBJ2-3
CASSGGLAGADTDTQYF
>NA|TRBV7-2|TRBJ2-2
CASSVDLGVTGELFF
>TRBD2|TRBV30|TRBJ2-1
CAWSVPIRRGGYEQFF
>NA|TRBV7-9|TRBJ1-4
CASSPRGTNEKLFF
>NA|TRBV11-3|TRBJ2-7
CASSGTYEQYF
>NA|TRBV29-1|TRBJ1-2
CSTLQESGYGYTF
>NA|TRBV6-5|TRBJ1-4
CASSYSSGDNNEKLFF
>NA|TRBV7-8|TRBJ2-7
CASSFRDHSYEQYF
>NA|TRBV5-6|TRBJ1-1
CASSLDLGFSNTEAFF
>NA|TRBV28|TRBJ2-2
CAARQGTGELFF
>TRBD2|TRBV29-1|TRBJ2-1
CSASGTSGTSSYNEQFF
>NA|TRBV9|TRBJ2-4
CASSASGLAKNIQYF
>NA|TRBV5-1|TRBJ2-3
CASRNGRPKTSTDTQYF
>TRBD2|TRBV5-1|TRBJ2-5
CASSLVYGAGEQETQYF
>NA|TRBV18|TRBJ1-1
CASSPKVDNVGTEAFF
>NA|TRBV6-1|TRBJ2-7
CASFAGSSYEQYF
>TRBD1|TRBV5-6|NA
CASSYRDSNEQYF
>NA|TRBV6-5|TRBJ1-1
CASITGLLNTEAFF
>NA|TRBV19|TRBJ2-2
CASRRKGTGELFF
>TRBD1|TRBV5-6|TRBJ1-4
CASSRSRTGKEKLFF
>NA|TRBV7-8|TRBJ2-7
CASSLGLGTFDEQYF
>NA|TRBV29-1|TRBJ2-4
CSVGQSKNIQYF
>TRBD1|TRBV14|TRBJ1-2
CASSPGTVYGYTF
>NA|TRBV19|TRBJ1-3
CASSSVNTIYF
>NA|TRBV25-1|TRBJ1-4
CASTAGVQGEKLFF
>NA|TRBV19|TRBJ2-1
CASSIGQNNEQFF
>TRBD1|TRBV4-3|TRBJ1-4
CASSQMTGGWEKLFF
>NA|TRBV2|TRBJ1-5
CASSDSLGVGNQPQHF
>NA|TRBV19|TRBJ1-1
CASSLEGGNTEAFF
>TRBD1|TRBV11-1|TRBJ1-1
CASSVDRGRTEAFF
>TRBD1|TRBV7-8|TRBJ1-3
CASTGRQGASGNTIYF
>TRBD2|TRBV11-2|TRBJ2-1
CASSLSSGGHNEQFF
>NA|TRBV6-6|TRBJ1-6
CASSYRAGARSPLHF
>TRBD1|TRBV5-6|TRBJ2-7
CASSSSDRRGYEQYF
>NA|TRBV9|TRBJ2-7
CASSVVNQDQYTDSGSGEQYF
>NA|TRBV19|TRBJ2-3
CASSGVNTDTQYF
>TRBD1|TRBV2|TRBJ1-6
CASSTQGLLSYNSPLHF
>TRBD2|TRBV15|TRBJ2-1
CATSRGSGGLYNEQFF
>NA|TRBV4-3|TRBJ2-5
CASSPSYSGVQETQYF
>NA|TRBV6-6|TRBJ2-2
CASSFSTGELFF
>NA|TRBV10-1|TRBJ2-5
CASSESTTAKETQYF
>TRBD1|TRBV5-1|TRBJ2-3
CASSLEGATDTQYF
>NA|TRBV11-2|TRBJ2-3
CASSPRGRIGTDTQYF
>TRBD1|TRBV6-5|TRBJ2-7
CASSRTGVDEQYF
>NA|TRBV7-6|TRBJ2-2
CASSLNAATGELFF
>NA|TRBV5-5|TRBJ1-6
CASTFMDYNSPLHF
>NA|TRBV19|TRBJ1-1
CASRLQEGINTEAFF
>NA|TRBV4-1|TRBJ2-7
CASSDWKGTYEQYF
>TRBD2|TRBV5-1|TRBJ2-7
CASSSAGGTIYEQYF
>NA|TRBV25-1|TRBJ2-7
CASSESGGGPYEQYF
>NA|TRBV6-6|TRBJ1-1
CASTRDGLNTEAFF
>NA|TRBV6-6|TRBJ1-5
CASSYSVRGSNQPQHF